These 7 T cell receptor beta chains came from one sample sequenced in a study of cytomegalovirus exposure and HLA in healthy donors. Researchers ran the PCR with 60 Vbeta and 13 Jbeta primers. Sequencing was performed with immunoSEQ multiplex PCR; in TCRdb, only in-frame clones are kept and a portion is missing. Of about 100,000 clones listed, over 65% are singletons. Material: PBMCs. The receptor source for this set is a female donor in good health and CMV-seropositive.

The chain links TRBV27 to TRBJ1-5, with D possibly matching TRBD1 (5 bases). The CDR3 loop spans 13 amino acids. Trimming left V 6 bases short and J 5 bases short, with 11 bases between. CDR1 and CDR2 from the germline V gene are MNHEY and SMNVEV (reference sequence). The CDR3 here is CASRPGGDQPQHF. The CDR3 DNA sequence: TGTGCCAGCAGGCCTGGGGGGGATCAGCCCCAGCATTTT.

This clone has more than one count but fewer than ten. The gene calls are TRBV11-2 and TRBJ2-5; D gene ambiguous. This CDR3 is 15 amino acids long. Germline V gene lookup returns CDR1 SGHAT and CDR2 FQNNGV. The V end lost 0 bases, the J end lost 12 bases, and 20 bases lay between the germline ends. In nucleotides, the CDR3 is TGTGCCAGCAGCTTAGATGGGTCGGAAGCACTACGTGAGTACTTC. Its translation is CASSLDGSEALREYF. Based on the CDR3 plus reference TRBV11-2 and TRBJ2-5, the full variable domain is EAGVAQSPRYKIIEKRQSVAFWCNPISGHATLYWYQQILGQGPKLLIQFQNNGVVDDSQLPKDRFSAERLKGVDSTLKIQPAKLEDSAVYLCASSLDGSEALREYFGPGTRLLVL.

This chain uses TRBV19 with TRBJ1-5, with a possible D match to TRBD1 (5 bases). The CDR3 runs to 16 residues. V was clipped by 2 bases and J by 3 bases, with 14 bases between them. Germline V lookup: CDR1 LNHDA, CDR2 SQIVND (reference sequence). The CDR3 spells CASSIRGSRSNQPQHF. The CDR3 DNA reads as TGTGCCAGTAGTATAAGGGGCAGCAGGTCCAATCAGCCCCAGCATTTT.

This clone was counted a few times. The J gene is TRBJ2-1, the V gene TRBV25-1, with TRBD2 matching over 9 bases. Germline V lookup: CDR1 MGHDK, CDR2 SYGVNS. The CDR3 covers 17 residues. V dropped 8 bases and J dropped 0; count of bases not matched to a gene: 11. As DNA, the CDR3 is TGTGCCAGCGTAGGGGAGCGGGGGGCACACTCCTACAATGAGCAGTTCTTC. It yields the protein CASVGERGAHSYNEQFF.

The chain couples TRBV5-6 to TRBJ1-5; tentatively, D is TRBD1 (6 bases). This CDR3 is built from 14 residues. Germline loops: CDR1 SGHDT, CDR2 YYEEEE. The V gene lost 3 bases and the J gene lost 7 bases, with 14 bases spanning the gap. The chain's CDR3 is CASSWGGAGQPQHF. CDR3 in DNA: TGTGCCAGCAGCTGGGGGGGCGCAGGGCAGCCCCAGCATTTT.

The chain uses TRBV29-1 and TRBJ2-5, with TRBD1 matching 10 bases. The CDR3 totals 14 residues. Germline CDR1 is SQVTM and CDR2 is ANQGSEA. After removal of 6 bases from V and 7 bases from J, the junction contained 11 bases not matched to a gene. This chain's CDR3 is CSVGGGTGAMTQYF. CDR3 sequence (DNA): TGCAGCGTAGGGGGGGGGACAGGGGCCATGACCCAGTACTTC.

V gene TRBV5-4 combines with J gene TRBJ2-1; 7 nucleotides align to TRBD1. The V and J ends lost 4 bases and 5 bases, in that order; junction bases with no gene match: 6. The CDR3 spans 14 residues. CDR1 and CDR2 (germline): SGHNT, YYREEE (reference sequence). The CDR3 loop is CASSEHGTDNEQFF. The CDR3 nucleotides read TGTGCCAGCAGCGAACACGGGACAGACAATGAGCAGTTCTTC.